The subject of this entry is one TCR beta chain. Its antigen is unidentified. The source of the sample is a study of CXCR3-negative and CXCR3-positive naive CD8 T cells. Study-wide background: Sequencing gave 120 million to 150 million TRB reads overall, about 1.5 +/- 0.3 million per library.

The CDR3 covers 16 residues. The authors made the TRB cDNA libraries by 5' RACE using UMI labels. Following a re-call of the 5' RACE reads, TCRdb has one entry per CDR3 protein and lacks DNA. This sample's table has about 130,000 distinct CDR3 sequences. Study results and limitations: Expression of CXCR3 was partially reduced after cryopreservation, and fresh PBMCs were used in most assays. Against CXCR3-negative naive cells, CXCR3-positive naive cells showed more hydrophobic TRB CDR3s. Memory cells differed in TRBV-TRBJ usage, but naive CXCR3-negative and CXCR3-positive cells had similar usage.

Sequenced material: naive CXCR3+ CD8+ T cells from blood. Subset reported: CD45RO-CCR7+CD27+CD95- naive CD8+ T cells expressing CXCR3 (TNR3+). The chain combines TRBV12-3 or TRBV12-4 with TRBJ1-5; TCRdb's D gene call, TRBD1, goes unchecked for lack of DNA. The receptor was isolated from a human donor in good health. Some clones in this sample may be carry-over from other donors' samples. This CDR3 is CASSLEGAGEDQPQHF.